This T cell receptor (beta chain) derives from a study of T cell repertoires in ileal Crohn's disease. Study at large: Operated complications were stricturing disease (approximately 61%) and penetrating disease (about 39%). Biopsies of the neoterminal ileum at postoperative colonoscopy form M6 samples.

Time point described: neoterminal ileum biopsy at postoperative endoscopy, about 6 months after surgery. The V end was cut by 2 bases, the J end by 9 bases, with 17 bases between. This CDR3 is built from 15 residues. The germline gives CDR1 MNHEY, CDR2 SVGAGI. Study results and caveats: Within the first postoperative year, endoscopy came at median approximately 6.3 months.

This clone was seen just once. The antigen remains unidentified. Data came from immunoSEQ multiplex PCR; TCRdb stores just in-frame clones and leaves some out. Of almost 5,500 clones listed, 55% to 75% are singletons. This sequence was found in an adult with Crohn's disease. The chain is built from TRBV6-5 and TRBJ2-1; no clear D. What was sequenced was ileal tissue. The DNA for the CDR3 is TGTGCCAGCAGTTACGACGCGTTTGACGAGCGTGAGCAGTTCTTC. It yields the protein CASSYDAFDEREQFF.